Only a few counts were recorded for the clone carrying this T cell receptor beta chain. The antigen is undetermined. The CDR3 runs 19 residues. From germline, CDR1 is LGHNA and CDR2 YNFKEQ. V dropped 1 base and J dropped 0 bases, with 18 bases sitting between them. This sample was included in a study of OX40 agonist ivuxolimab in advanced cancers. Study-wide results and limits: Undetermined was the antigen specificity of the expanded peripheral T cells. The authors also found low normalized T-cell clonal expansion in some nonresponders.

The data were produced by immunoSEQ multiplex PCR, yet TCRdb's version contains in-frame clones alone and is incomplete. The data contain some 59,000 clones, roughly nine tenths of them seen just once; the ten biggest clones take up under 20%. Material: CD4+ or CD8+ T cells sorted from blood, obtained in a trial of the OX40 agonist ivuxolimab. The receptor comes from an adult with an advanced solid tumor such as melanoma, head and neck, liver or kidney cancer. The J gene is TRBJ2-2, the V gene TRBV4-2; D perhaps matches TRBD1 (6 bases). The CDR3, as DNA: TGTGCCAGCAGCCAAGTATGGATTCCGAACAGGGCGAACACCGGGGAGCTGTTTTTT. As protein: CASSQVWIPNRANTGELFF.